This T cell receptor (beta chain) is from a study of T cell responses to AZD1222 COVID-19 vaccine (TCRdb year 2021). Regarding the complete study: AZD1222 recipients with second doses at about 4 weeks or about 12 weeks were pooled, because spike-specific TCR depth and breadth did not differ between schedules. TCR sequencing covered more than 230 trial participants: 200 to 220 given two doses of AZD1222 and 26 given two doses of MenACWY control vaccine. Trial participants were enrolled by age into subgroups of 18-55, 56-69 and 70-plus years, and 148, 28 and 57 TCR-sequenced participants, respectively, were included in these subgroups.

Sequences MNHEY (CDR1) and SVGAGI (CDR2) are obtained from the germline V gene. V is pared back by 4 bases and J by 4 bases, with 15 bases lying between the germline termini. The CDR3 has 15 amino acids, counting the end cysteine and phenylalanine. Only CDR3 DNA remains: 45 bases, in frame from the first base. The research as a whole found: No day 14 peak-response samples were available, so repertoires were characterized only after the peak T cell response. Participants were mostly white British, with more females than males. The authors suggested clonal diversity may have been underestimated. Reportedly, close to half of the unique spike-specific TCRs recognized epitopes lying outside the regions that are mutated in the B.1.351 and B.1.1.7 variants. The 56-69-year group was small, and its depth increase did not reach significance, likely because of low power. A significant rise in spike-specific TCR breadth and depth was observed after two AZD1222 doses relative to day 0 and relative to MenACWY recipients. The whole spike protein was spanned by vaccine-associated CD4 TCRs, and dominant responses were seen in regions 160-218 and 743-854. Conclusions about previously exposed vaccinees are limited because only a handful of AZD1222 recipients were SARS-CoV-2 seropositive at baseline.

The sample's time point label, in plain terms: baseline before first vaccination. The vaccinee samples were drawn from two UK trials, COV001 and COV002, one of which was a single-blind randomized controlled phase 2/3 trial testing AZD1222 (ChAdOx1 nCoV-19) in healthy adults. For TCRbeta chain sequencing, PBMC samples were collected from trial participants at day 0 and at day 28 after the second dose. With respect to this clone: Its cognate antigen has yet to be identified. Base qualities are missing; no much larger clone stands one base away.

The CDR3 regions of human TCRbeta chains were subjected to immunosequencing. The authors processed their data as follows. Repertoire TCRs were matched against a reference library of SARS-CoV-2-specific TCRs generated with the MIRA antigen-specificity platform. Breadth was defined as the fraction of unique TCRs that were SARS-CoV-2-associated, and depth was defined as the fraction of total T cells that were SARS-CoV-2-associated. Using the MIRA data, each spike-specific TCR was mapped to the spike region that the TCR reacts to and placed in a CD4 or CD8 class. Log10-transformed breadth and depth values were compared by one-way ANOVA with Sidak's multiple comparisons tests. The table comes from immuneACCESS by way of TCRdb, which keeps in-frame sequences with V and J called. Part of the clones is missing from these tables; in studies checked, under half for an unresolved V gene and the rest for unknown reasons. That table is the source of V, J and clone size, and D and trimming were worked out from the DNA. The sample table records around 90,000 clones; nearly 90% of these occur just once. In total, the top ten clones hold about an eighth of the sample.

The sequence was obtained from an adult in good health. The chain is encoded by TRBV6-5 joined to TRBJ2-3, with TRBD1 as a weak D call on 5 bases. Sequences were derived from peripheral blood, sampled on day 0 of AZD1222 vaccination. The CDR3: CASSSTGQRSDTQYF. The nucleotides read TGTGCCAGCAGTTCGACCGGACAACGATCAGATACGCAGTATTTT.